The 23 T cell receptor beta chains below come from one sample, sequenced in a study of T cell repertoires in cytomegalovirus infection. One entry per CDR3 protein results from TCRdb running MiXCR on the reads. The table shows 150,000 to 200,000 distinct CDR3 sequences, with 13% to 15% occurring only once. The sequencing sample was made of PBMCs. These receptors were obtained from a human donor in good health (CMV status not recorded). Some clones in this sample may be carry-over from other donors' samples.

The chain joins TRBV7-2 to TRBJ2-7; D gene uncertain. This CDR3 is built from 13 residues. Germline CDR1 is SGHTA and CDR2 is FQGNSA. Between the trimmed V and J ends, which lost 3 bases and 3 bases, there was a span of 9 bases. In nucleotides, the CDR3 is TGTGCCAGCAGCTTCCCATTTGGCTACGAGCAGTACTTC. Translated: CASSFPFGYEQYF.

A word on this clonotype: This sequence may be a read error, since a much larger clone differs from it by one base. The gene calls are TRBV9 and TRBJ2-1; 7 bases map to TRBD2. Germline values: CDR1 SGDLS, CDR2 YYNGEE. The CDR3 is 14 residues long. The CDR3 is CVSSPGGAVNEQFF. DNA of the CDR3: TGTGTCAGCAGCCCGGGGGGAGCAGTAAATGAGCAGTTCTTC.

This clonotype was found many times. This chain links TRBV7-8 with TRBJ2-6, with D possibly TRBD2 on 7 matching bases. The germline gives CDR1 SGHVS, CDR2 FQNEAQ. This CDR3 has 20 amino acids. V was trimmed by 5 bases and J by 0 bases, leaving 23 bases between them. CDR3 in amino acids: CASSLRGGTGASSGANVLTF. DNA for the CDR3: TGTGCCAGCAGCCTTCGGGGAGGGACGGGGGCCAGCTCTGGGGCCAACGTCCTGACTTTC. Full variable domain (remainder filled in from reference TRBV7-8 and TRBJ2-6): GAGVSQSPRYKVAKRGQDVALRCDPISGHVSLFWYQQALGQGPEFLTYFQNEAQLDKSGLPSDRFFAERPEGSVSTLKIQRTQQEDSAVYLCASSLRGGTGASSGANVLTFGAGSRLTVL.

The gene calls are TRBV7-9 and TRBJ1-1; D ambiguous. The CDR3 loop spans 11 amino acids. With 5 bases removed from V and 6 bases from J, the gap between germline ends came to 7 bases. CDR1 and CDR2 from the germline V gene are SEHNR and FQNEAQ (reference sequence). CDR3: CASSLLPEAFF. Written as DNA, the CDR3 is TGTGCCAGCAGCCTCTTACCTGAAGCTTTCTTT.

This chain joins TRBV6-5 and TRBJ2-1; D call uncertain. The germline V and J ends were trimmed by 2 bases and 5 bases, with 10 bases remaining between them. This CDR3 contains 14 residues. The germline gives CDR1 MNHEY, CDR2 SVGAGI. CDR3 in DNA: TGTGCCAGCAGTTACCGTGTATCGGACAATGAGCAGTTCTTC. Protein: CASSYRVSDNEQFF.

This clonotype was seen a handful of times. This sequence joins TRBV28 and TRBJ1-1, with D hard to call. Trimming shortened V by 5 bases and J by 0 bases, and 10 bases separated the two germline ends. CDR1 and CDR2 from the germline V gene are MDHEN and SYDVKM. The CDR3 sequence is 14 residues long. This CDR3 is CASSIPIMNTEAFF. CDR3 nucleotides: TGTGCCAGCAGTATCCCAATTATGAACACTGAAGCTTTCTTT.

At least ten counts were recorded for this clonotype. The chain is built from TRBV6-2 or TRBV6-3 and TRBJ2-2, with TRBD2 matching 10 bases. The CDR3 has 17 amino acids. CDR1 is MNHEY, CDR2 SVGEGT, per germline. With V trimmed by 6 bases and J by 8 bases, 15 bases remained unmatched. CDR3 region: CASSPESPSGRRGELFF. Here the CDR3 DNA reads TGTGCCAGCAGCCCAGAAAGTCCTAGCGGGAGACGAGGGGAGCTGTTTTTT.

The chain couples TRBV5-6 to TRBJ2-7; D is unresolved. In germline, CDR1 is SGHDT, CDR2 YYEEEE. Trimming shortened V by 1 base and J by 6 bases, and 5 bases separated the two germline ends. The CDR3 loop spans 11 amino acids. CDR3 region: CASSLTSEQYF. The DNA for the CDR3 is TGTGCCAGCAGCTTGACCAGCGAGCAGTACTTC.

V and J are TRBV28 and TRBJ2-7, with 7 bases matching TRBD1. CDR1 is MDHEN, CDR2 SYDVKM, per germline. Trimming took 5 bases from V and 6 from J; bases not matched to a gene: 10. This CDR3 is 14 amino acids long. This CDR3 reads CASSRYDREGEQYF. CDR3 sequence (DNA): TGTGCCAGCAGTAGATACGACAGGGAAGGCGAGCAGTACTTC.

There are many counts of this clonotype. CDR3 nucleotide sequence: TGTGCCAGCATCGAAGAGGGAGTACTCTATGGCTACACCTTC. It is translated as CASIEEGVLYGYTF. The chain has TRBV28 and TRBJ1-2; D not resolved. Germline CDR1 and CDR2: MDHEN and SYDVKM. The V and J ends lost 7 bases and 4 bases respectively, with 16 bases between them. CDR3 length equals 14 residues.

The chain carries TRBV25-1 and TRBJ1-1; the D is unclear. V gave up 4 bases and J gave up 1 base, with 16 bases separating them. The CDR3 length is 16 residues. Looked up from germline, CDR1 is MGHDK and CDR2 is SYGVNS. The CDR3 nucleotides read TGTGCCAGCAGTGGCGGGCCTGGCGGGCGGAACACTGAAGCTTTCTTT. Protein: CASSGGPGGRNTEAFF.

The chain joins TRBV3-1 to TRBJ1-4; 10 bases map to TRBD1. Trimming removed 4 bases from V and 5 bases from J; junction bases left unmatched: 4. The CDR3 loop spans 15 amino acids. In germline, CDR1 is LGHDT, CDR2 YNNKEL (reference sequence). The CDR3 DNA reads TGTGCCAGCAGCCCCGACAGGGGGCGGAATGAAAAACTGTTTTTT. Translating it yields CASSPDRGRNEKLFF.

The CDR3 spells CASSLGGQSQETQYF. CDR3 in DNA: TGTGCCAGCAGCTTGGGGGGCCAGAGCCAAGAGACCCAGTACTTC. The rearrangement links TRBV5-8 to TRBJ2-5, with a possible D match to TRBD1 (5 bases). The V end lost 0 bases, the J end lost 1 base, and 10 bases lay between the germline ends. Germline CDR1 and CDR2: SGHTS and YDEGEE. CDR3 size: 15 residues.

V and J are TRBV6-6 and TRBJ2-7, with D maybe TRBD2 (6 bases). CDR3 length: 17 residues. Germline V lookup: CDR1 MNHNY, CDR2 SVGAGI (reference sequence). V was pared by 2 bases and J by 0 bases, with 17 bases between. Here the CDR3 DNA reads TGTGCCAGCAGTTACGGCCTCGGGGGAGGAGGCTCCTACGAGCAGTACTTC. This translates into CASSYGLGGGGSYEQYF.

The gene calls are TRBV18 and TRBJ2-7; 9 bases fit TRBD1. The J segment lost 5 bases and the V segment lost 6 bases, leaving 2 bases of the junction unmatched. The CDR3 totals 12 residues. Germline CDR1 reads KGHSH; CDR2 reads LQKENI. Here the CDR3 reads CASSGQGNEQYF. In DNA form, the CDR3 reads TGTGCCAGCTCGGGACAGGGAAACGAGCAGTACTTC.

This clonotype was detected many times. The chain couples TRBV6-1 to TRBJ1-1; D is unclear. Germline CDR1 and CDR2: MNHNS and SASEGT. V lost 7 bases, J lost 6 bases, and 9 bases lay in between. CDR3 size: 11 residues. In nucleotides, the CDR3 is TGTGCCAGCATAGATTTCCCTGAAGCTTTCTTT. Translated, it gives CASIDFPEAFF.

This clonotype was found many times. The genes are TRBV6-1 and TRBJ2-5; TRBD1 agrees at 7 bases. V gave up 10 bases and J gave up 1 base; unmatched junction bases: 6. Germline V gene sequence: CDR1 MNHNS, CDR2 SASEGT. The CDR3 spans 13 residues. The CDR3 nucleotides read TGTGCCACTACTACAGGGGCCCAAGAGACCCAGTACTTC. It translates to CATTTGAQETQYF.

This clonotype was seen many times. As DNA, the CDR3 is TGTGCCAGCAGCTTAGTGACAGGGCCCTACGAGCAGTACTTC. Translation gives CASSLVTGPYEQYF. This chain uses TRBV7-2 with TRBJ2-7; 7 nucleotides align to TRBD1. This CDR3 spans 14 amino acids. Germline values: CDR1 SGHTA, CDR2 FQGNSA. V lost 1 base, J lost 2 bases, and 2 bases stayed unmatched.

This chain uses TRBV2 with TRBJ2-3; a possible D gene is TRBD1 (6 bases). Germline V gene sequence: CDR1 SNHLY, CDR2 FYNNEI. Trimming cost V 8 bases and J 2 bases, with 11 bases left between them. The CDR3 spans 13 residues. CDR3 nucleotide sequence: TGTGCCAGCCAGCGACAGGCCACAGATACGCAGTATTTT. Amino acids: CASQRQATDTQYF. The full variable domain, in which reference TRBV2 and TRBJ2-3 provide the parts outside the CDR3, is EPEVTQTPSHQVTQMGQEVILRCVPISNHLYFYWYRQILGQKVEFLVSFYNNEISEKSEIFDDQFSVERPDGSNFTLKIRSTKLEDSAMYFCASQRQATDTQYFGPGTRLTVL.

This clonotype came up a few times. The V and J genes are TRBV6-2 or TRBV6-3 and TRBJ1-5; no definite D call. Germline-derived CDR1 and CDR2 are MNHEY and SVGEGT. This CDR3 has 15 residues. The germline V and J ends were trimmed by 2 bases and 2 bases, with 10 bases remaining between them. The CDR3 loop reads CASSYGWAGNQPQHF. The CDR3 DNA reads TGTGCCAGCAGTTACGGCTGGGCGGGCAATCAGCCCCAGCATTTT.

The gene calls are TRBV29-1 and TRBJ2-3, with TRBD2 matching 8 bases. Germline assignment: CDR1 SQVTM and CDR2 ANQGSEA. The V and J ends lost 6 bases and 4 bases, in that order; junction bases with no gene match: 3. This CDR3 has 12 residues. The chain's CDR3 is CSVGLASDTQYF. Here the CDR3 DNA reads TGCAGCGTCGGACTAGCATCAGATACGCAGTATTTT.

This clonotype was detected many times. V is TRBV7-2 and J is TRBJ2-1, with D possibly TRBD2 on 5 matching bases. The CDR3 is 16 residues long. The V end lost 1 base, the J end lost 0 bases, and 10 bases lay between the germline ends. Germline assignment: CDR1 SGHTA and CDR2 FQGNSA. This CDR3 is CASSLGSANSYNEQFF. For the CDR3, the DNA is TGTGCCAGCAGCTTAGGTAGCGCAAACTCCTACAATGAGCAGTTCTTC.

V usage is TRBV7-2 and J usage is TRBJ2-1; D is ambiguous. Trimming pared 4 bases from V and 2 bases from J, leaving 15 bases between. Germline assignment: CDR1 SGHTA and CDR2 FQGNSA. The CDR3 length is 16 residues. CDR3 region: CASSSTRVPPYNEQFF. The CDR3 nucleotides read TGTGCCAGCAGCTCCACAAGGGTTCCCCCCTACAATGAGCAGTTCTTC.